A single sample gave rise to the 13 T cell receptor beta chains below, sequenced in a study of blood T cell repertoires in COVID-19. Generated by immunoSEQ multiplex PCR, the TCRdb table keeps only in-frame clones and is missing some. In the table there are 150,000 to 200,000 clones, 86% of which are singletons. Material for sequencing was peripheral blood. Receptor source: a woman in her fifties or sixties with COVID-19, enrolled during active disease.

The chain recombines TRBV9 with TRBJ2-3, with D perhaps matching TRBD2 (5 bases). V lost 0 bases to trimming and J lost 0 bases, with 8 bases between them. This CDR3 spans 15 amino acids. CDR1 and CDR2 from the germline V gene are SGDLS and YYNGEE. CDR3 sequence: CASSVVGSSTDTQYF. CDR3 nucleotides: TGTGCCAGCAGCGTAGTGGGGAGTAGCACAGATACGCAGTATTTT.

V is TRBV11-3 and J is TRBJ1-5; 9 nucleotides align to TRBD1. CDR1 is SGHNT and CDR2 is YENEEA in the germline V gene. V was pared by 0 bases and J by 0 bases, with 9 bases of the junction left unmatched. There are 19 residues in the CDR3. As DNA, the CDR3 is TGTGCCAGCAGCTTAGATAAGGGGGACAGGGCCTATAGCAATCAGCCCCAGCATTTT. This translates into CASSLDKGDRAYSNQPQHF. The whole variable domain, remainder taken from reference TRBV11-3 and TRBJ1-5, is EAGVVQSPRYKIIEKKQPVAFWCNPISGHNTLYWYLQNLGQGPELLIRYENEEAVDDSQLPKDRFSAERLKGVDSTLKIQPAELGDSAVYLCASSLDKGDRAYSNQPQHFGDGTRLSIL.

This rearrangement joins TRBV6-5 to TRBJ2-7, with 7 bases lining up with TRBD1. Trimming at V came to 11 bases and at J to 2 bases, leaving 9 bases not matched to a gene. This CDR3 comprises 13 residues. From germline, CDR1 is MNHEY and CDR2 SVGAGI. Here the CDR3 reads CAYRGQGAYEQYF. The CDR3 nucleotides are TGTGCCTATAGAGGGCAGGGGGCCTACGAGCAGTACTTC.

The CDR3, as DNA: TGTGCCAGCAGCCGGAGGGAGGGGCCCTACGAGCAGTACTTC. Translation: CASSRREGPYEQYF. The gene calls are TRBV3-1 (or the pseudogene TRBV3-2) and TRBJ2-7; 7 positions match TRBD2. In germline, CDR1 is LGHDT, CDR2 YNNKEL (reference sequence). V lost 4 bases to trimming and J lost 2 bases; unmatched junction nucleotides: 5. The CDR3 has 14 amino acids.

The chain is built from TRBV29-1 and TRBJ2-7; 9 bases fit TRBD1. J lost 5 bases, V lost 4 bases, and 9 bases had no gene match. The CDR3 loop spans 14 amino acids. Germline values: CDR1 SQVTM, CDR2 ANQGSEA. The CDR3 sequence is CSVVSPGTGNEQYF. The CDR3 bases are TGCAGCGTTGTCTCCCCGGGGACAGGGAACGAGCAGTACTTC.

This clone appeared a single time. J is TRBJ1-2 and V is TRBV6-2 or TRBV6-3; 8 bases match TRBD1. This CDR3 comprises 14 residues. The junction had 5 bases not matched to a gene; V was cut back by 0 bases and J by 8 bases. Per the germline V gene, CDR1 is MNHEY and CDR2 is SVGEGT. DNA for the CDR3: TGTGCCAGCAGTTACTCAGGACAGGGCGGAGGCTACACCTTC. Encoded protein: CASSYSGQGGGYTF.

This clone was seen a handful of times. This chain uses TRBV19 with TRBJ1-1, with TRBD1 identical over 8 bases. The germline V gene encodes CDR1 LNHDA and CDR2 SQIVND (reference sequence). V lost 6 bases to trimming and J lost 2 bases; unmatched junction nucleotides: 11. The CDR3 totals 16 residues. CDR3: CASRRQGAFGNTEAFF. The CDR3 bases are TGTGCCAGTAGACGGCAGGGGGCTTTTGGAAACACTGAAGCTTTCTTT.

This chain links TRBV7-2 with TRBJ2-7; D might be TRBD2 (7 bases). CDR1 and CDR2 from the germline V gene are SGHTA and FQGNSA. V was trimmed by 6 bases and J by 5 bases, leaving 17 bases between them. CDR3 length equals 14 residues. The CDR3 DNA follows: TGTGCCAGCAGTTTCGGGGGAGGGGGGAACGAGCAGTACTTC. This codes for CASSFGGGGNEQYF.

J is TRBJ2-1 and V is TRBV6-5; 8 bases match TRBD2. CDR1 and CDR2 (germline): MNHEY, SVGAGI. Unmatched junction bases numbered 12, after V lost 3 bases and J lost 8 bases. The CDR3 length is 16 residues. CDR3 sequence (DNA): TGTGCCAGCAGTTATAAAGAGGGGGGCGGGAGGTATGAGCAGTTCTTC. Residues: CASSYKEGGGRYEQFF.

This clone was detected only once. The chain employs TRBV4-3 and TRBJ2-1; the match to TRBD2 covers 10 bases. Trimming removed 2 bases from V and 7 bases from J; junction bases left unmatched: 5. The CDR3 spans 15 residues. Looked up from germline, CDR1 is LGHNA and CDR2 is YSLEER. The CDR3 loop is CASSQQREGSNEQFF. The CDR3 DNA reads TGCGCCAGCAGCCAACAGCGGGAGGGTTCGAATGAGCAGTTCTTC.

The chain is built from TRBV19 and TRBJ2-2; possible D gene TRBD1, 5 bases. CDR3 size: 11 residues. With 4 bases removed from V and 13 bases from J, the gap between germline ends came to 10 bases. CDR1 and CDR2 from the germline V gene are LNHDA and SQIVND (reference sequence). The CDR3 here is CASSRGTVLFF. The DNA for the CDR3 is TGTGCCAGTAGTAGGGGCACGGTGCTGTTTTTT.

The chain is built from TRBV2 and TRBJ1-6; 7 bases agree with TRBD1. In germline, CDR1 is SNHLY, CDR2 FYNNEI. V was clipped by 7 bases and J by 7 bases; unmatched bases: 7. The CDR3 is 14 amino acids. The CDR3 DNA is TGTGCCAGCAAGGGGACAGCCCGCAATTCACCCCTCCACTTT. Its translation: CASKGTARNSPLHF.

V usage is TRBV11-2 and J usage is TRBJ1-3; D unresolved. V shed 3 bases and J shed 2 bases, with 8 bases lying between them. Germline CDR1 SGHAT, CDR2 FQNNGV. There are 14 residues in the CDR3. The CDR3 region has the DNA TGTGCCAGCAGCTTTGGGGAGGCTGGAAACACCATATATTTT. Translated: CASSFGEAGNTIYF.